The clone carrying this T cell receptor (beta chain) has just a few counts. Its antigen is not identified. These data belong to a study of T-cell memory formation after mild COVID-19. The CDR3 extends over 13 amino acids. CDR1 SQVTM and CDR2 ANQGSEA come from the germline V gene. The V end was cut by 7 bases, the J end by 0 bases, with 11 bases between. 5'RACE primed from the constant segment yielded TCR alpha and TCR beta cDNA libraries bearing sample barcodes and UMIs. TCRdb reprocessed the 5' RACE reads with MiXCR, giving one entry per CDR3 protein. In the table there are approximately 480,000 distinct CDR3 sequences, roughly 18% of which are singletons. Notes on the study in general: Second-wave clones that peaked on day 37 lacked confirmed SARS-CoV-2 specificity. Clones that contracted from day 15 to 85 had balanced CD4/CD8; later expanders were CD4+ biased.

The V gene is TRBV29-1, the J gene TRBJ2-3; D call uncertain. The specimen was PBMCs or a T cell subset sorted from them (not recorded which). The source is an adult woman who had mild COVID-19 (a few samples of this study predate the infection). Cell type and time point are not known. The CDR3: CSASVFSTDTQYF. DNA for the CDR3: TGCAGCGCGTCAGTTTTTAGCACAGATACGCAGTATTTT.